These 21 T cell receptor beta chains came from one sample sequenced in a study of T cells after yellow fever vaccination. TCRdb used MiXCR to reprocess the 5' RACE reads, holding one entry per CDR3 protein. The sample shows 90,000 to 150,000 distinct CDR3 sequences, about 7% of them seen only once. Sequencing was performed on CD4+ T cells sorted from PBMCs, taken 35 to 50 days after the first yellow fever vaccination. The receptors were sampled from a man younger than 35 who received the YFV17D yellow fever vaccine.

This clonotype occurred many times. V gene TRBV20-1 combines with J gene TRBJ2-1, with 11 bases that match TRBD2. Per germline, CDR1 DFQATT and CDR2 SNEGSKA (reference sequence). The V segment lost 3 bases and the J segment 6 bases; nucleotides outside the gene matches: 10. The CDR3 has 16 amino acids. The CDR3 coding sequence is TGCAGTGCTAGTTTACTACTAGCGGGGGTGCTCAATGAGCAGTTCTTC. This codes for CSASLLLAGVLNEQFF.

This clonotype showed up many times. V and J are TRBV5-5 and TRBJ1-2; D gene unclear. There are 16 residues in the CDR3. The germline V gene has CDR1 SGHKS and CDR2 YYEKEE (reference sequence). The V end was cut by 1 base, the J end by 0 bases, with 13 bases between. Written as DNA, the CDR3 is TGTGCCAGCAGCTTGTGGGGTGGGGAAGCTAACTATGGCTACACCTTC. This sequence encodes CASSLWGGEANYGYTF.

Ten or more counts support this clonotype. This chain uses TRBV5-1 with TRBJ2-3; TRBD2 might be the D (7 bases). The V gene's germline CDR1 is SGHRS and CDR2 YFSETQ. V shed 6 bases and J shed 4 bases, with 15 bases lying between them. The CDR3 contains 14 residues. CDR3 region: CASKGGGSADTQYF. CDR3 nucleotide sequence: TGCGCCAGCAAGGGGGGGGGCTCGGCAGATACGCAGTATTTT.

There are many counts of this clonotype. The rearrangement links TRBV5-1 to TRBJ2-1; 9 nucleotides line up with TRBD1. Germline V CDR1 and CDR2: SGHRS, YFSETQ. With V trimmed by 4 bases and J by 0 bases, 8 bases remained unmatched. The CDR3 contains 17 residues. The CDR3 protein is CASSASGTGSSYNEQFF. The CDR3 nucleotides read TGCGCCAGCAGCGCCTCCGGGACAGGGAGCTCCTACAATGAGCAGTTCTTC. Together with reference TRBV5-1 and TRBJ2-1, the CDR3 gives the full variable domain: KAGVTQTPRYLIKTRGQQVTLSCSPISGHRSVSWYQQTPGQGLQFLFEYFSETQRNKGNFPGRFSGRQFSNSRSEMNVSTLELGDSALYLCASSASGTGSSYNEQFFGPGTRLTVL.

The chain's CDR3 is CASRQALAGGNEQFF. The CDR3 DNA reads TGTGCCAGCAGACAGGCACTAGCGGGGGGGAATGAGCAGTTCTTC. This chain connects TRBV7-2 to TRBJ2-1; 13 bases fit TRBD2. The V and J ends lost 6 bases and 7 bases, in that order; junction bases with no gene match: 6. Germline V gene lookup returns CDR1 SGHTA and CDR2 FQGNSA. This CDR3 is built from 15 residues.

This clonotype was counted at least ten times. The genes are TRBV28 and TRBJ2-2, with 8 positions matching TRBD1. Per the germline V gene, CDR1 is MDHEN and CDR2 is SYDVKM. The CDR3 runs to 16 residues. With V trimmed by 3 bases and J by 4 bases, 7 bases remained unmatched. The CDR3 DNA reads as TGTGCCAGCAGTTTCCCCAGGGGGCGCGGCACCGGGGAGCTGTTTTTT. It translates to CASSFPRGRGTGELFF.

In its sample, this clonotype was seen many times. V and J are TRBV2 and TRBJ2-1; maybe TRBD2 (7 bases). V dropped 6 bases and J dropped 8 bases, with 11 bases sitting between them. The germline V gene has CDR1 SNHLY and CDR2 FYNNEI. The CDR3 has 12 amino acids. Here the CDR3 DNA reads TGTGCCAGCAGGAGGGGGGGGGATGAGCAGTTCTTC. Its protein is CASRRGGDEQFF.

This clonotype has at least ten counts. The V and J genes are TRBV28 and TRBJ2-2; D is perhaps TRBD1 or TRBD2 (5 bases each). Trimming cost V 3 bases and J 1 base, with 12 bases left between them. The CDR3 runs 16 residues. Germline CDR1 is MDHEN and CDR2 is SYDVKM. CDR3 protein: CASSFYLGGNTGELFF. As DNA, the CDR3 is TGTGCCAGCAGTTTCTATCTTGGGGGGAACACCGGGGAGCTGTTTTTT.

This clonotype appeared once. This may come from a read error, since a much larger clone is one base off. The chain couples TRBV6-1 to TRBJ1-6, with D maybe TRBD1 (5 bases). Trimming took 5 bases from V and 7 from J, leaving 12 bases between them. Germline V gene sequence: CDR1 MNHNS, CDR2 SASEGT. CDR3 length equals 14 residues. The CDR3 DNA follows: TGTGCCAGCAGTAAACGGGACCGGAATTCACCCCTCCACTTT. It encodes CASSKRDRNSPLHF.

The table lists this clonotype with many counts. The genes are TRBV15 and TRBJ2-7, with D tentatively TRBD2 (5 bases). The length of the CDR3 is 14 residues. Trimming removed 3 bases at V and 3 bases at J, with 12 bases between. Germline CDR1 and CDR2: LNHNV and YYDKDF (reference sequence). The CDR3 region is CATSSTPRGYEQYF. DNA of the CDR3: TGTGCCACCAGCAGTACCCCCCGGGGCTACGAGCAGTACTTC.

This clonotype was picked up many times. The chain combines TRBV25-1 with TRBJ2-5; the match to TRBD2 covers 13 bases. The ends lost 4 bases at V and 5 bases at J; junction bases unmatched: 10. Germline loops: CDR1 MGHDK, CDR2 SYGVNS. The CDR3 extends over 17 amino acids. DNA of the CDR3: TGTGCCAGCAGTGTTTTGACTAGCGGGGGGAAGGGGGAGACCCAGTACTTC. This gives the protein CASSVLTSGGKGETQYF.

This clonotype was counted ten times or more. The chain joins TRBV12-3 or TRBV12-4 to TRBJ1-1, with D unclear. The V end was cut by 3 bases, the J end by 0 bases, with 8 bases between. This CDR3 comprises 14 residues. CDR3 residues: CASSFTLMNTEAFF. CDR3 DNA sequence: TGTGCCAGCAGTTTTACCCTGATGAACACTGAAGCTTTCTTT.

This clonotype was seen repeatedly, ten times or more. The chain couples TRBV6-5 to TRBJ2-5; TRBD1 is a possible D gene (5 bases). V shed 6 bases and J shed 6 bases, with 11 bases lying between them. This CDR3 is built from 12 residues. Germline V gene lookup returns CDR1 MNHEY and CDR2 SVGAGI. CDR3 sequence (DNA): TGTGCCAGCAGCAGGGATCGTAAGACCCAGTACTTC. This gives the protein CASSRDRKTQYF.

In the case of this clonotype: At one end, the junction sequence differs from germline, possibly due to a read error. The chain recombines TRBV2 with TRBJ2-6; D is unclear. The CDR3 length is 18 residues. In germline, CDR1 is SNHLY, CDR2 FYNNEI. As DNA, the CDR3 is TGTGCCATCAGTTTAGCCCCCGGCGGCAGCTCTGGGGCCAACGTCCTGACTTTC. This codes for CAISLAPGGSSGANVLTF. The variable domain in full, with the rest retrieved from reference TRBV2 and TRBJ2-6, is EPEVTQTPSHQVTQMGQEVILRCVPISNHLYFYWYRQILGQKVEFLVSFYNNEISEKSEIFDDQFSVERPDGSNFTLKIRSTKLEDSAMYFCAISLAPGGSSGANVLTFGAGSRLTVL.

This clonotype has a count of ten or more. V is TRBV11-2 and J is TRBJ1-2; 9 positions agree with TRBD1. Trimming took 4 bases from V and 6 from J; bases not matched to a gene: 9. CDR1 is SGHAT, CDR2 FQNNGV, per germline. This CDR3 contains 15 residues. Written as DNA, the CDR3 is TGTGCCAGCAGCTCCCCTCCCTGGACAGGGGATGGCTACACCTTC. Translation: CASSSPPWTGDGYTF.

The chain couples TRBV11-2 to TRBJ1-3, with D possibly TRBD1 on 6 matching bases. Germline V gives CDR1 SGHAT, CDR2 FQNNGV. V was trimmed by 1 base and J by 3 bases, leaving 19 bases between them. This CDR3 is built from 18 residues. The DNA of the CDR3 is TGTGCCAGCAGCTTAGTTCTATGGGGGGCGATGGGTGGAAACACCATATATTTT. Protein: CASSLVLWGAMGGNTIYF.

In this sample, this clonotype turned up many times. V gene TRBV14 combines with J gene TRBJ1-3; 7 nucleotides match TRBD1. V lost 4 bases, J lost 7 bases, and 7 bases stayed unmatched. CDR1 and CDR2 from the germline V gene are SGHDN and FVKESK. This CDR3 is built from 14 residues. The CDR3 sequence: CASSPKVRGNTIYF. CDR3 nucleotides: TGTGCCAGCAGCCCCAAAGTCAGGGGGAACACCATATATTTT.

This clonotype appeared many times. The V and J genes are TRBV11-2 and TRBJ2-5, with no clear D. Trimming shortened V by 4 bases and J by 0 bases, and 12 bases separated the two germline ends. CDR3 length: 15 residues. CDR1 and CDR2 (germline): SGHAT, FQNNGV. The DNA of the CDR3 is TGTGCCAGCAGCTCTCCGGCCACGAACCAAGAGACCCAGTACTTC. This codes for CASSSPATNQETQYF. Full variable domain (missing parts from reference TRBV11-2 and TRBJ2-5): EAGVAQSPRYKIIEKRQSVAFWCNPISGHATLYWYQQILGQGPKLLIQFQNNGVVDDSQLPKDRFSAERLKGVDSTLKIQPAKLEDSAVYLCASSSPATNQETQYFGPGTRLLVL.

Ten or more counts support this clonotype. The rearrangement links TRBV25-1 to TRBJ1-6, with unresolved D. The V gene lost 3 bases and the J gene lost 5 bases, with 5 bases spanning the gap. The CDR3 runs 13 residues. From germline, CDR1 is MGHDK and CDR2 SYGVNS. CDR3 DNA: TGTGCCAGCAGTGAGCAGGATAATTCACCCCTCCACTTT. Translation: CASSEQDNSPLHF.

There are many counts of this clonotype. A read error may account for a junction end that differs from germline. This chain uses TRBV7-7 with TRBJ2-5; TRBD1 is a possible D gene (5 bases). Germline V gives CDR1 SSHAT, CDR2 FNYEAQ (reference sequence). The CDR3 runs to 16 residues. CDR3 DNA: TGTGCTAGCAGCTTAAGGCAGGGTAACGGCGAGGAGACCCAGTACTTC. This translates into CASSLRQGNGEETQYF.

The chain couples TRBV6-4 to TRBJ2-1; the match to TRBD2 covers 10 bases. The CDR3 totals 15 residues. V lost 0 bases, J lost 4 bases, and 0 bases stayed unmatched. Germline CDR1 reads MRHNA; CDR2 reads SNTAGT. Written as DNA, the CDR3 is TGTGCCAGCAGTGACTCAGCGGGGGGGTACAATGAGCAGTTCTTC. It is translated as CASSDSAGGYNEQFF.